This T cell receptor beta chain was obtained from a study of T cell repertoires in cytomegalovirus infection. About the research overall: Public TCR beta signatures marked donors with CMV infection and the matching HLA. Overall study results and limits: Cumulative frequency of public TCR beta families picked out carriers of CMV plus the relevant HLA.

Trimming removed 3 bases from V and 6 bases from J, with 9 bases in between. The germline V gene encodes CDR1 MGHRA and CDR2 YSYEKL. CDR3 length: 12 amino acids. TCRdb ran MiXCR on the reads and lists one entry per CDR3 protein. This sample has around 740,000 distinct CDR3 sequences; approximately 40% occur once, and the top ten carry more than 2.5%. With respect to this clonotype: Its antigen is unidentified.

The sequenced sample consisted of PBMCs. The rearrangement joins TRBV4-1 to TRBJ2-7, with no clear D. The clonotype originates from a human donor in good health (CMV status not recorded). Some clones in this sample may be carry-over from other donors' samples. CDR3 sequence (DNA): TGCGCCAGCAGCCATCCTTCTGGCGAGCAGTACTTC. It encodes CASSHPSGEQYF.